These 20 T cell receptor beta chains were sequenced from one sample in a study of T-cell reconstitution after alpha-beta-depleted transplantation in children. Preparation of the TCRbeta library used unique molecular identifiers. TCRdb redid the calling of the PCR reads with MiXCR, one entry per CDR3 protein. The sample has about 240,000 distinct CDR3 sequences; more than 20% are singletons. Sample: PBMCs, taken before TCRalphabeta/CD19-depleted stem cell transplant. These receptors all come from a girl between 2 and 10 years old with Fanconi anemia, due to receive a stem cell transplant.

This clonotype has a count of ten or more. The chain is built from TRBV20-1 and TRBJ1-5; D may be TRBD1 (5 bases). V dropped 3 bases and J dropped 3 bases, with 15 bases sitting between them. Germline-derived CDR1 and CDR2 are DFQATT and SNEGSKA (reference sequence). This CDR3 spans 15 amino acids. As DNA, the CDR3 is TGCAGTGCTAGCCGGCCGATGGGGGACAATCAGCCCCAGCATTTT. Its protein product is CSASRPMGDNQPQHF.

This clonotype was seen at least ten times. The chain combines TRBV12-3 or TRBV12-4 with TRBJ1-4; no reliable D call. Trimming left V 4 bases short and J 5 bases short, with 8 bases between. CDR3 length: 13 amino acids. CDR3 region: CASSWSANEKLFF. The DNA of the CDR3 is TGTGCCAGCAGTTGGTCAGCAAATGAAAAACTGTTTTTT.

This clonotype has a handful of counts. The chain is built from TRBV2 and TRBJ2-7; D gene unclear. Germline assignment: CDR1 SNHLY and CDR2 FYNNEI. This CDR3 spans 14 amino acids. Trimming pared 6 bases from V and 2 bases from J, leaving 14 bases between. CDR3: CASRRSPSPYEQYF. DNA for the CDR3: TGTGCCAGCAGGAGGTCTCCCTCCCCCTACGAGCAGTACTTC. The entire variable domain, with the rest obtained from reference TRBV2 and TRBJ2-7, is as follows: EPEVTQTPSHQVTQMGQEVILRCVPISNHLYFYWYRQILGQKVEFLVSFYNNEISEKSEIFDDQFSVERPDGSNFTLKIRSTKLEDSAMYFCASRRSPSPYEQYFGPGTRLTVT.

This clonotype was observed at least ten times. This chain links TRBV10-3 with TRBJ2-7, with 10 positions matching TRBD1. Trimming removed 6 bases from V and 12 bases from J; junction bases left unmatched: 14. In germline, CDR1 is ENHRY, CDR2 SYGVKD. This CDR3 has 14 amino acids. CDR3 DNA: TGTGCCATCAGCAAAGGACAGGGGGTGGGTGACACGTACTTC. This gives the protein CAISKGQGVGDTYF.

This clonotype was seen a handful of times. The chain combines TRBV12-3 or TRBV12-4 with TRBJ2-3; 7 positions agree with TRBD2. The CDR3 covers 16 residues. V gave up 1 base and J gave up 0 bases; unmatched junction bases: 4. CDR3 nucleotides: TGTGCCAGCAGTTTAGATCAGGGAGGGAGCACAGATACGCAGTATTTT. This sequence encodes CASSLDQGGSTDTQYF.

This clonotype was seen more than once but under ten times. The chain links TRBV9 to TRBJ2-2; D may be TRBD1 or TRBD2 (5 bases each). V gave up 3 bases and J gave up 6 bases, with 15 bases separating them. This CDR3 comprises 15 residues. Germline CDR1 is SGDLS and CDR2 is YYNGEE. This CDR3 is CASSETVSEAGELFF. The CDR3 region has the DNA TGTGCCAGCAGCGAGACAGTTTCGGAGGCCGGGGAGCTGTTTTTT.

This clonotype has at least ten counts. This chain joins TRBV20-1 and TRBJ1-5, with TRBD1 matching 9 bases. V was clipped by 3 bases and J by 1 base; unmatched bases: 4. CDR1 and CDR2 from the germline V gene are DFQATT and SNEGSKA (reference sequence). The CDR3 runs to 15 residues. The CDR3 DNA is TGCAGTGCTAGGGCGGGACAGGGCAGCAATCAGCCCCAGCATTTT. It translates to CSARAGQGSNQPQHF.

This clonotype was observed many times. The V gene is TRBV10-1, the J gene TRBJ2-3; D may be TRBD2 (6 bases). Per the germline V gene, CDR1 is WNHNN and CDR2 is SYGVQD (reference sequence). V shed 5 bases and J shed 4 bases, with 10 bases lying between them. The CDR3 loop spans 13 amino acids. CDR3 in DNA: TGCGCCAGCAGTCTGGGAGGACCAGATACGCAGTATTTT. It encodes CASSLGGPDTQYF.

This clonotype was counted ten times or more. The chain carries TRBV16 and TRBJ1-3; tentative D call: TRBD1 (5 bases). This CDR3 comprises 16 residues. Germline CDR1 reads KGHSY; CDR2 reads FQNENV. V lost 1 base, J lost 0 bases, and 10 bases lay in between. DNA for the CDR3: TGTGCCAGCAGCCAATGGCGGGACCTCTCTGGAAACACCATATATTTT. Amino acids: CASSQWRDLSGNTIYF.

This clonotype was detected many times. CDR3 amino acids: CSVLAGEQFF. The CDR3 bases are TGCAGCGTTCTAGCGGGAGAGCAGTTCTTC. The chain carries TRBV29-1 and TRBJ2-1, with TRBD2 identical over 9 bases. In germline, CDR1 is SQVTM, CDR2 ANQGSEA. The CDR3 sequence is 10 residues long. V was clipped by 5 bases and J by 10 bases; unmatched bases: 0.

In this sample, this clonotype turned up a few times. This chain joins TRBV20-1 and TRBJ1-1; D call uncertain. The CDR3 spans 11 residues. Trimming shortened V by 3 bases and J by 9 bases, and 11 bases separated the two germline ends. The germline V gene encodes CDR1 DFQATT and CDR2 SNEGSKA (reference sequence). CDR3 nucleotide sequence: TGCAGTGCTAGGAAGGCTAGCCAAGCTTTCTTT. Encoded protein: CSARKASQAFF.

This clonotype was observed at least ten times. The chain combines TRBV29-1 with TRBJ2-3, with D perhaps matching TRBD1 (6 bases). The CDR3 has 15 amino acids. CDR1 and CDR2 (germline): SQVTM, ANQGSEA. Trimming stripped 1 base from V and 1 base from J, with 12 bases between. CDR3 bases: TGCAGCGTTGAAGGGGGTTCAGGGGGCACAGATACGCAGTATTTT. It translates to CSVEGGSGGTDTQYF.

This clonotype was seen repeatedly, ten times or more. The chain joins TRBV10-3 to TRBJ2-3, with 10 bases identical to TRBD2. Per germline, CDR1 ENHRY and CDR2 SYGVKD. The trim removed 4 bases at V and 4 bases at J, leaving 8 bases unmatched. This CDR3 comprises 16 residues. The CDR3 loop is CAISVLAGGVADTQYF. CDR3 in DNA: TGTGCCATCAGTGTCTTAGCGGGGGGTGTCGCAGATACGCAGTATTTT.

This clonotype was counted ten times or more. The chain combines TRBV20-1 with TRBJ1-2, with 8 bases lining up with TRBD1. The CDR3 contains 16 residues. Germline V gene data show CDR1 as DFQATT and CDR2 as SNEGSKA (reference sequence). The ends lost 0 bases at V and 4 bases at J; junction bases unmatched: 10. The CDR3 is CSARELPGQASYGYTF. The CDR3 DNA follows: TGCAGTGCTAGAGAACTACCGGGACAGGCATCCTATGGCTACACCTTC.

In this sample, this clonotype turned up many times. The CDR3 protein is CASSSGLGGNEQFF. Written as DNA, the CDR3 is TGTGCCAGCAGTTCGGGACTAGGGGGTAATGAGCAGTTCTTC. The chain uses TRBV12-3 or TRBV12-4 and TRBJ2-1, with 8 bases fitting TRBD2. The V and J ends lost 4 bases and 7 bases, in that order; junction bases with no gene match: 6. CDR3 size: 14 residues.

This chain uses TRBV12-3 or TRBV12-4 with TRBJ2-7; 10 bases line up with TRBD1. V lost 7 bases to trimming and J lost 2 bases; unmatched junction nucleotides: 5. The CDR3 runs 14 residues. In nucleotides, the CDR3 is TGTGCCAGCAAGCCGGGACAGGGGACCTACGAGCAGTACTTC. Protein: CASKPGQGTYEQYF.

The chain combines TRBV4-2 with TRBJ2-2; a weak D match, TRBD2 (6 bases). This CDR3 region has 18 residues. Germline loops: CDR1 LGHNA, CDR2 YNFKEQ. With 2 bases removed from V and 0 bases from J, the gap between germline ends came to 16 bases. Here the CDR3 DNA reads TGTGCCAGCAGCCAAACTCCCCTCGGGGGAACGAACACCGGGGAGCTGTTTTTT. Translating gives CASSQTPLGGTNTGELFF.

This chain links TRBV6-5 with TRBJ2-7; D possibly corresponds to TRBD2 (6 bases). The length of the CDR3 is 17 residues. Germline values: CDR1 MNHEY, CDR2 SVGAGI. The ends were cut back, 0 bases at V and 2 bases at J, with 17 bases in the middle. CDR3 in DNA: TGTGCCAGCAGTTACTCGATCTGGGACGGGGGTACCTACGAGCAGTACTTC. This encodes CASSYSIWDGGTYEQYF.

This rearrangement joins TRBV20-1 to TRBJ2-6, with D possibly being TRBD1 (6 bases). Germline V gives CDR1 DFQATT, CDR2 SNEGSKA (reference sequence). CDR3 size: 14 residues. V dropped 6 bases and J dropped 2 bases, with 11 bases sitting between them. The CDR3 sequence: CSAPGVTGANVLTF. CDR3 in DNA: TGCAGTGCCCCAGGGGTAACTGGGGCCAACGTCCTGACTTTC.

J is TRBJ1-3 and V is TRBV7-9; D is perhaps TRBD1 (6 bases). From germline, CDR1 is SEHNR and CDR2 FQNEAQ (reference sequence). The ends were cut back, 2 bases at V and 3 bases at J, with 8 bases in the middle. The CDR3 sequence is 14 residues long. The CDR3 protein is CASSLTGIGNTIYF. As DNA, the CDR3 is TGTGCCAGCAGCTTAACAGGGATTGGAAACACCATATATTTT.